This TCR beta chain was retrieved from a study of identical twins. Template switching added a universal primer site; cDNA carried unique molecular identifiers. TCRdb analysed the 5' RACE reads with MiXCR anew, one entry per CDR3 protein. The profile covers 220,000 or so distinct CDR3 sequences, with about 7% appearing a single time and under 4% taken by the ten largest. From germline, CDR1 is SGHTA and CDR2 FQGNSA. J gave up 4 bases and V 8 bases, and 8 bases lay outside the gene matches. The CDR3 has 14 amino acids. This clonotype was seen at least ten times. The antigen is not known. Healthy Caucasians made up all donors. Study results and limitations: Conclusions rested on cross-sectional statistics rather than following the same donors. Models predicted too little out-of-frame TCR alpha sharing in monozygotic twins.

These same data were also listed under a study on yellow fever vaccine responses in identical twins.

The clonotype was recovered from a woman aged 18 to 35 in good health. This rearrangement joins TRBV7-2 to TRBJ2-5, with 9 bases lining up with TRBD2. The source material was memory (CD45RO+) T cells sorted from blood. DNA of the CDR3: TGTGCCAGCTCCTACCGGCGGGGGGGAGAGACCCAGTACTTC. Its protein product is CASSYRRGGETQYF.